This entry describes one T cell receptor beta chain. A few counts support this clonotype. Its antigen remains undetermined. No much larger clone is present one base from it, and per-base qualities are unavailable. The source of the sample is a study of T-cell reconstitution after alpha-beta-depleted transplantation in children (dated by TCRdb to the mid-2010s). In terms of the full investigation: Using TCR repertoire profiling, the study followed T-cell immune reconstitution in a quantitative way in children after TCRalphabeta/CD19-depleted allogeneic hematopoietic cell transplantation.

The library was made by PCR. The listed sequencing device is Illumina HiSeq 2500. TCR libraries were prepared with molecular barcoding, using unique molecular identifiers to normalize TCRbeta repertoire quantification. TCRdb's own reprocessing of the public reads used fastp at Q25 and MiXCR and kept productive beta chains. Each CDR3 protein gets just one entry, which takes the most common genes and DNA from the rows behind it. This sample comprises around 250,000 distinct CDR3 sequences, 9.5% to 10% of them detected only once. Together, the top ten hold roughly a tenth of the sample. This specimen was PBMCs from the stem cell graft donor, taken from the stem cell graft. The receptor comes from a human donor who donated a stem cell graft to a child with SCID.

CDR3 protein: CASSYSDGFTEAFF. The sequenced DNA is TGTGCCAGCAGTTACTCTGACGGATTCACTGAAGCTTTCTTT. The V and J segments used are TRBV6-2 or TRBV6-3 and TRBJ1-1; the D gene remains uncertain. Sequences MNHEY (CDR1) and SVGEGT (CDR2) are obtained from the germline V gene. CDR3 length: 14 amino acids, cysteine to phenylalanine. Only the CDR3 DNA is retained, 42 bases long and in frame from the first base. V is reduced by 0 bases and J by 4 bases, leaving a spacing of 9 bases between them.